Each of the 30 T cell receptor beta chains below was sequenced from the same sample in a study of T cell responses to AZD1222 COVID-19 vaccine. Assay: immunoSEQ multiplex PCR; the TCRdb copy retains only in-frame clones and omits some. The sample holds around 87,000 clones, more than 75% seen once. Sequencing was performed on peripheral blood, taken on day 0 of AZD1222 vaccination. The receptors come from an adult in good health.

The chain employs TRBV11-3 and TRBJ2-1; 7 bases align to TRBD2. There are 14 residues in the CDR3. CDR1 and CDR2 from the germline V gene are SGHNT and YENEEA. J gave up 5 bases and V 5 bases, and 6 bases lay outside the gene matches. The CDR3 is CASSGTGGNNEQFF. The CDR3 DNA is TGTGCCAGCAGCGGGACGGGGGGTAACAATGAGCAGTTCTTC. Variable domain in full (rest from reference TRBV11-3 and TRBJ2-1): EAGVVQSPRYKIIEKKQPVAFWCNPISGHNTLYWYLQNLGQGPELLIRYENEEAVDDSQLPKDRFSAERLKGVDSTLKIQPAELGDSAVYLCASSGTGGNNEQFFGPGTRLTVL.

The rearrangement links TRBV5-4 to TRBJ1-1, with D hard to call. Germline V gene sequence: CDR1 SGHNT, CDR2 YYREEE (reference sequence). V lost 0 bases and J lost 4, with 4 bases in between. The CDR3 sequence is 12 residues long. The CDR3 spells CASSLDTTEAFF. Here the CDR3 DNA reads TGTGCCAGCAGCTTGGACACCACTGAAGCTTTCTTT.

This sequence joins TRBV4-1 and TRBJ1-4; TRBD1 might be the D (5 bases). This CDR3 has 17 amino acids. V was pared by 0 bases and J by 0 bases, with 11 bases between. The germline gives CDR1 MGHRA, CDR2 YSYEKL. CDR3 protein: CASSQEPGRSTNEKLFF. The CDR3 DNA reads as TGCGCCAGCAGCCAAGAACCGGGACGATCAACTAATGAAAAACTGTTTTTT.

In its sample, this clone was seen once. The chain recombines TRBV6-6 with TRBJ2-1; no definite D call. The CDR3 totals 15 residues. Trimming took 2 bases from V and 0 from J, leaving 8 bases between them. Germline-derived CDR1 and CDR2 are MNHNY and SVGAGI (reference sequence). CDR3 region: CASSYERSSYNEQFF. The CDR3 coding sequence is TGTGCCAGCAGTTACGAGCGTAGCTCCTACAATGAGCAGTTCTTC.

The chain carries TRBV5-1 and TRBJ1-1; no definite D call. From germline, CDR1 is SGHRS and CDR2 YFSETQ. The V and J ends lost 3 bases and 3 bases respectively, with 12 bases between them. CDR3 length: 14 amino acids. The CDR3 nucleotides are TGCGCCAGCAGCTCTGGTCAGTTGGACACTGAAGCTTTCTTT. Translation: CASSSGQLDTEAFF.

This clone has only one observation. CDR3 coding DNA: TGTGCCAGCAGTTATCTTACAATGAACACTGAAGCTTTCTTT. Translated, it gives CASSYLTMNTEAFF. The V call is TRBV6-2 or TRBV6-3, the J call TRBJ1-1; D remains ambiguous. Trimming cost V 3 bases and J 0 bases, with 8 bases left between them. This CDR3 is 14 amino acids long. Germline CDR1 MNHEY, CDR2 SVGEGT.

This sequence joins TRBV4-3 and TRBJ2-3; D ambiguous. CDR3 length equals 15 residues. Trimming cost V 0 bases and J 3 bases, with 10 bases left between them. Per germline, CDR1 LGHNA and CDR2 YSLEER. CDR3 sequence: CASSQDPVLTDTQYF. The CDR3 DNA reads as TGCGCCAGCAGCCAAGACCCCGTGTTGACAGATACGCAGTATTTT.

The chain couples TRBV5-6 to TRBJ2-5, with 13 positions matching TRBD2. The germline V gene has CDR1 SGHDT and CDR2 YYEEEE. The CDR3 runs to 15 residues. V trimming: 4 bases; J trimming: 2 bases; junction bases outside the gene matches: 2. In nucleotides, the CDR3 is TGTGCCAGCAGCAGGGGACTAGCGGGACAAGAGACCCAGTACTTC. Protein product: CASSRGLAGQETQYF.

This clone came up once. The J gene is TRBJ1-2, the V gene TRBV4-1; TRBD1 is a possible D gene (6 bases). The germline V gene encodes CDR1 MGHRA and CDR2 YSYEKL. The CDR3 consists of 16 residues. Trimming cost V 4 bases and J 4 bases, with 19 bases left between them. The DNA for the CDR3 is TGCGCCAGCAGCCCTCATGGTGGGGGGCCTCCCTATGGCTACACCTTC. It codes for CASSPHGGGPPYGYTF.

The chain uses TRBV6-5 and TRBJ2-3; D not resolved. Germline CDR1 reads MNHEY; CDR2 reads SVGAGI. V was trimmed by 8 bases and J by 14 bases, leaving 20 bases between them. The CDR3 totals 12 residues. This CDR3 is CASVTFGSPRYF. CDR3 bases: TGTGCCAGCGTTACCTTCGGCAGCCCGCGGTATTTT.

J is TRBJ2-7 and V is TRBV12-3 or TRBV12-4; D gene uncertain. Trimming took off 2 bases at V and 8 bases at J, with 10 bases between the two ends. This CDR3 contains 12 residues. This chain's CDR3 is CASSLPRSQQYF. The DNA for the CDR3 is TGTGCCAGCAGTTTACCGAGGTCCCAGCAGTACTTC.

This clone has only one observation. V gene TRBV5-1 combines with J gene TRBJ2-7; perhaps TRBD1 as D (6 bases). The CDR3 runs to 12 residues. With 2 bases removed from V and 6 bases from J, the gap between germline ends came to 9 bases. CDR1 SGHRS and CDR2 YFSETQ come from the germline V gene. The CDR3 loop is CASSFAGVEQYF. CDR3 DNA sequence: TGCGCCAGCAGCTTTGCAGGGGTCGAGCAGTACTTC.

The chain employs TRBV5-1 and TRBJ1-2; weak D call: TRBD1 (5 bases). V lost 3 bases and J lost 0, with 6 bases in between. Germline values: CDR1 SGHRS, CDR2 YFSETQ. The CDR3 runs to 13 residues. The CDR3 coding sequence is TGCGCCAGCAGCTCACAGGCTAACTATGGCTACACCTTC. It codes for CASSSQANYGYTF.

This chain joins TRBV2 and TRBJ2-7; D not certain. Germline-derived CDR1 and CDR2 are SNHLY and FYNNEI. Deletions cut 4 bases from V and 4 bases from J, with 11 bases between. This CDR3 contains 13 residues. CDR3 sequence (DNA): TGTGCCAGCAGTGGCGAGTTGGGATACGAGCAGTACTTC. Its translation is CASSGELGYEQYF.

The J gene is TRBJ1-5, the V gene TRBV28; no clear D. In germline, CDR1 is MDHEN, CDR2 SYDVKM. Trimming took off 4 bases at V and 9 bases at J, with 10 bases between the two ends. The CDR3 is 12 residues long. The CDR3 region has the DNA TGTGCCAGCAGTTCCCTCCTCGGGCCCCAGCATTTT. Protein: CASSSLLGPQHF.

CDR3: CASSLGGGPYEQYF. The CDR3 DNA reads TGTGCCAGCTCGCTAGGTGGGGGGCCCTACGAGCAGTACTTC. The genes are TRBV7-9 and TRBJ2-7, with D perhaps being TRBD1 or TRBD2 (6 bases each). The CDR3 contains 14 residues. Per germline, CDR1 SEHNR and CDR2 FQNEAQ (reference sequence). With 8 bases removed from V and 2 bases from J, the gap between germline ends came to 16 bases.

This clone was observed a few times. V usage is TRBV4-3 and J usage is TRBJ2-6; D not certain. The V gene's germline CDR1 is LGHNA and CDR2 YSLEER. The CDR3 covers 20 residues. Trimming took off 0 bases at V and 0 bases at J, with 18 bases between the two ends. The CDR3 spells CASSQDPPRSKSSGANVLTF. CDR3 nucleotide sequence: TGCGCCAGCAGCCAAGATCCCCCCAGGAGCAAGAGCTCTGGGGCCAACGTCCTGACTTTC.

The chain uses TRBV27 and TRBJ1-1; D is perhaps TRBD1 (5 bases). This CDR3 spans 13 amino acids. Deletions cut 4 bases from V and 4 bases from J, with 10 bases between. The germline V gene has CDR1 MNHEY and CDR2 SMNVEV (reference sequence). The CDR3 DNA reads TGTGCCAGCAGTTCCCATGGGGGCACTGAAGCTTTCTTT. Translation gives CASSSHGGTEAFF.

This rearrangement joins TRBV29-1 to TRBJ1-2, with TRBD1 as a possible D gene (5 bases). Germline CDR1 and CDR2: SQVTM and ANQGSEA. The CDR3 has 14 residues. Trimming left V 6 bases short and J 7 bases short, with 21 bases between. CDR3 residues: CSVEGQLSVFGYTF. CDR3 coding DNA: TGCAGCGTCGAGGGGCAGCTGTCTGTTTTTGGCTACACCTTC.

The J gene is TRBJ1-5, the V gene TRBV10-3; D may be TRBD1 (5 bases). This CDR3 region has 13 residues. The V gene lost 0 bases and the J gene lost 6 bases, with 6 bases spanning the gap. Germline V gives CDR1 ENHRY, CDR2 SYGVKD. The CDR3 DNA reads TGTGCCATCAGTGAGTCCGGGGCTCAGCCCCAGCATTTT. Its translation: CAISESGAQPQHF.

The chain has TRBV6-2 or TRBV6-3 and TRBJ1-2; D is unresolved. With 4 bases removed from V and 7 bases from J, the gap between germline ends came to 13 bases. The germline gives CDR1 MNHEY, CDR2 SVGEGT. This CDR3 comprises 13 residues. CDR3 nucleotide sequence: TGTGCCAGCAGTTTTCGGCAAATTTCTGGCTACACCTTC. It codes for CASSFRQISGYTF.

This clone was detected only a few times. The chain carries TRBV4-1 and TRBJ2-7, with TRBD2 identical over 10 bases. Unmatched junction bases numbered 15, after V lost 6 bases and J lost 1 base. Germline CDR1 reads MGHRA; CDR2 reads YSYEKL. The CDR3 is 18 amino acids. CDR3 residues: CASRQSTAGGLWSYEQYF. CDR3 bases: TGCGCCAGCAGACAATCCACAGCGGGGGGGCTTTGGTCCTACGAGCAGTACTTC.

This clone was seen a few times. This chain connects TRBV3-1 (or the pseudogene TRBV3-2) to TRBJ2-3, with D unclear. From germline, CDR1 is LGHDT and CDR2 YNNKEL (reference sequence). The germline V and J ends were trimmed by 5 bases and 0 bases, with 3 bases remaining between them. This CDR3 is 12 amino acids long. The CDR3 sequence: CASSFSTDTQYF. Written as DNA, the CDR3 is TGTGCCAGCAGCTTTAGCACAGATACGCAGTATTTT.

This clone was seen only once. This sequence joins TRBV18 and TRBJ2-6, with D perhaps given as TRBD1 or TRBD2 (5 bases each). CDR1 KGHSH and CDR2 LQKENI come from the germline V gene. CDR3 length: 16 residues. Trimming took 3 bases from V and 2 from J, leaving 11 bases between them. The CDR3 nucleotides read TGTGCCAGCTCACCGCGTGGGGGAGCTGGGGCCAACGTCCTGACTTTC. It codes for CASSPRGGAGANVLTF.

The rearrangement joins TRBV5-1 to TRBJ1-1; 9 bases are shared with TRBD1. Germline V gene sequence: CDR1 SGHRS, CDR2 YFSETQ. The CDR3 spans 14 residues. J lost 0 bases, V lost 4 bases, and 1 base had no gene match. In DNA form, the CDR3 reads TGCGCCAGCAGCACAGGGGGCCTGAACACTGAAGCTTTCTTT. Protein: CASSTGGLNTEAFF.

Here the CDR3 reads CASSGTGNSPLHF. The CDR3 DNA follows: TGTGCCAGCAGCGGGACGGGGAATTCACCCCTCCACTTT. V gene TRBV9 combines with J gene TRBJ1-6; D gene unclear. The CDR3 length is 13 residues. The V gene's germline CDR1 is SGDLS and CDR2 YYNGEE. V lost 3 bases and J lost 7, with 8 bases in between.

This chain connects TRBV28 to TRBJ1-3, with D unclear. Between the trimmed V and J ends, which lost 2 bases and 16 bases, there was a span of 18 bases. This CDR3 region has 13 residues. Germline V CDR1 and CDR2: MDHEN, SYDVKM. The CDR3 region has the DNA TGTGCCAGCAGTTTAGATATAACCGGGCCTCCTTATTTT. Translated: CASSLDITGPPYF.

The V call is TRBV18, the J call TRBJ1-1, with D possibly TRBD1 on 5 matching bases. The CDR3 runs to 15 residues. CDR1 and CDR2 (germline): KGHSH, LQKENI. The V gene lost 3 bases and the J gene lost 7 bases, with 18 bases spanning the gap. This chain's CDR3 is CASSPQTASVNEAFF. CDR3 sequence (DNA): TGTGCCAGCTCACCGCAGACAGCCTCTGTAAATGAAGCTTTCTTT.

The gene calls are TRBV5-4 and TRBJ2-2; 7 positions agree with TRBD1. The CDR3 totals 16 residues. Germline trimming cut 2 bases from V and 0 bases from J; bases unmatched to any gene: 4. Germline-derived CDR1 and CDR2 are SGHNT and YYREEE (reference sequence). Here the CDR3 reads CASSLSTGANTGELFF. CDR3 in DNA: TGTGCCAGCAGCTTAAGCACAGGGGCGAACACCGGGGAGCTGTTTTTT.

The genes are TRBV5-6 and TRBJ1-1; 8 bases are shared with TRBD1. The CDR3 has 15 amino acids. Germline CDR1 is SGHDT and CDR2 is YYEEEE. V trimming: 4 bases; J trimming: 7 bases; junction bases outside the gene matches: 12. The CDR3 DNA reads as TGTGCCAGCAGCCCTCAGGACAGGGATTTCATTGAAGCTTTCTTT. Translating gives CASSPQDRDFIEAFF.